This T cell receptor (beta chain) was profiled in a study of T cell responses to AZD1222 COVID-19 vaccine. Sequenced by immunoSEQ multiplex PCR; TCRdb stores in-frame clones only, minus some. The top ten clones hold approximately 3% of a sample with 170,000 or so clones, 90% of them seen once. Findings and limits, study-wide: Clonal diversity may have been underestimated in mostly white British donors.

The ends were cut back, 0 bases at V and 5 bases at J, with 11 bases in the middle. This CDR3 region has 14 residues. Germline-derived CDR1 and CDR2 are SGHKS and YYEKEE (reference sequence). Turning to this clone: The antigen is undetermined.

This receptor was identified in an adult in good health. The V gene is TRBV5-5, the J gene TRBJ2-5; D might be TRBD2 (5 bases). The source was peripheral blood, collected on day 0 of AZD1222 vaccination. The DNA for the CDR3 is TGTGCCAGCAGCTTGGGCCGGGGTTCGGAGACCCAGTACTTC. Translating gives CASSLGRGSETQYF.